A selection of T cell receptor beta chains follows, all from one sample in a study of blood T cell repertoires in COVID-19. Sequencing was performed with immunoSEQ multiplex PCR; in TCRdb, only in-frame clones are kept and a portion is missing. This sample carries approximately 220,000 clones, about four fifths of them seen once, and the ten largest clones take roughly 8.8%. The sequenced material came from peripheral blood. These TCRs come from a woman between 50 and 59 years old with acute or convalescent COVID-19. Each CDR3 is given with its conserved first and last residue. The D gene is left open where the match is weak. Clone size is given for some rows only: seen once, a few or many times, or a class if the clone is expanded.

j_call: TRBJ1-6
clone_size: once
d_call: TRBD1
v_call: TRBV19
cdr3_nt: TGTGCCAGCCAGGGACAGCAGGGTTCACCCCTCCACTTT
cdr3_aa: CASQGQQGSPLHF

j_call: TRBJ2-7
clone_size: NA
d_call: NA
v_call: TRBV29-1
cdr3_nt: TGCAGCGTTTTAAGGAGCGGTAGCTCCTACGAGCAGTACTTC
cdr3_aa: CSVLRSGSSYEQYF

j_call: TRBJ1-6
clone_size: NA
d_call: NA
v_call: TRBV9
cdr3_nt: TGTGCCAGCAGCGTAGAGGGGATCGGGGGGTCACCCCTCCACTTT
cdr3_aa: CASSVEGIGGSPLHF

j_call: TRBJ2-5
clone_size: NA
d_call: NA
v_call: TRBV29-1
cdr3_nt: TGCAGCGTTGAAGATCAGGGGCCCCAGTACTTC
cdr3_aa: CSVEDQGPQYF

j_call: TRBJ2-7
clone_size: NA
d_call: NA
v_call: TRBV29-1
cdr3_nt: TGCAGCGTTGAAGAGGGCGCAACCTACGAGCAGTACTTC
cdr3_aa: CSVEEGATYEQYF

j_call: TRBJ2-3
clone_size: NA
d_call: TRBD2
v_call: TRBV3-1/TRBV3-2
cdr3_nt: TGTGCCAGCAGCCCAAGCGGGACGGGCACAGATACGCAGTATTTT
cdr3_aa: CASSPSGTGTDTQYF

j_call: TRBJ1-2
clone_size: NA
d_call: TRBD1
v_call: TRBV2
cdr3_nt: TGTGCCAGCAGTCCGGGACAGGGGTTCTATGGCTACACCTTC
cdr3_aa: CASSPGQGFYGYTF

j_call: TRBJ1-5
clone_size: NA
d_call: NA
v_call: TRBV28
cdr3_nt: TGTGCCAGCAGCAACCCCCAGACAGGCTTCCAGCATTTT
cdr3_aa: CASSNPQTGFQHF

j_call: TRBJ2-7
clone_size: NA
d_call: TRBD1
v_call: TRBV5-1
cdr3_nt: TGCGCCAGCAGCATCACCAGGACAGGGCCCGTCGAGCAGTACTTC
cdr3_aa: CASSITRTGPVEQYF

j_call: TRBJ2-2
clone_size: NA
d_call: NA
v_call: TRBV28
cdr3_nt: TGTGCCAGCAGTTTAGTGGGAGGAACCGGGGAGCTGTTTTTT
cdr3_aa: CASSLVGGTGELFF

j_call: TRBJ2-1
clone_size: NA
d_call: NA
v_call: TRBV24-1
cdr3_nt: TGTGCCACCACGGGACTCTCGAGTGAGCAGTTCTTC
cdr3_aa: CATTGLSSEQFF

j_call: TRBJ2-5
clone_size: once
d_call: NA
v_call: TRBV15
cdr3_nt: TGTGCCACCAGCAGAGAGGCCCAGGAGACCCAGTACTTC
cdr3_aa: CATSREAQETQYF

j_call: TRBJ2-7
clone_size: NA
d_call: NA
v_call: TRBV10-2
cdr3_nt: TGCGCCAGCAGTGAGTCGGGGACACGAACGGGGTACGAGCAGTACTTC
cdr3_aa: CASSESGTRTGYEQYF

j_call: TRBJ2-7
clone_size: NA
d_call: TRBD2
v_call: TRBV3-1/TRBV3-2
cdr3_nt: TGTGCCAGCAGCCCGGGACTAGCGGGGACCTACGAGCAGTACTTC
cdr3_aa: CASSPGLAGTYEQYF

j_call: TRBJ1-2
clone_size: NA
d_call: NA
v_call: TRBV5-1
cdr3_nt: TGCGCCAGCAGCCCTGGGGCCCACTATGGCTACACCTTC
cdr3_aa: CASSPGAHYGYTF

j_call: TRBJ1-2
clone_size: NA
d_call: TRBD1
v_call: TRBV7-9
cdr3_nt: TGTGCCAGCAGCTTAATGGGACAGGGGGCAGGCTACACCTTC
cdr3_aa: CASSLMGQGAGYTF

j_call: TRBJ2-2
clone_size: NA
d_call: TRBD1
v_call: TRBV7-8
cdr3_nt: TGTGCCAGCAGCTTAGCGTATGGGACAGCTAACGGGGAGCTGTTTTTT
cdr3_aa: CASSLAYGTANGELFF

j_call: TRBJ2-5
clone_size: NA
d_call: TRBD1
v_call: TRBV7-2
cdr3_nt: TGTGCAGAAGCGGACAGGGGGCGGGAGGAGACCCAGTACTTC
cdr3_aa: CAEADRGREETQYF

j_call: TRBJ1-4
clone_size: NA
d_call: TRBD1
v_call: TRBV29-1
cdr3_nt: TGCAGCGCCGGGACAGGACTAGAAAAACTGTTTTTT
cdr3_aa: CSAGTGLEKLFF

j_call: TRBJ1-2
clone_size: NA
d_call: NA
v_call: TRBV5-6
cdr3_nt: TGTGCCAGCAGCCGCCGGGAAAACTATGGCTACACCTTC
cdr3_aa: CASSRRENYGYTF

j_call: TRBJ2-3
clone_size: NA
d_call: NA
v_call: TRBV5-1
cdr3_nt: TGCGCCAGCAGTCCCCTGGGGGCTAGCACAGATACGCAGTATTTT
cdr3_aa: CASSPLGASTDTQYF

j_call: TRBJ2-7
clone_size: NA
d_call: NA
v_call: TRBV21-1
cdr3_nt: TGTGCCAGCAGCAAAGGGGACGGGAGCTCCTACGAGCAGTACTTC
cdr3_aa: CASSKGDGSSYEQYF

j_call: TRBJ1-2
clone_size: once
d_call: NA
v_call: TRBV12-5
cdr3_nt: TGTGCTAGTGGTTTGGTCGCGGGGCCGGTGATTAACTATGGCTACACCTTC
cdr3_aa: CASGLVAGPVINYGYTF

j_call: TRBJ1-5
clone_size: NA
d_call: NA
v_call: TRBV28
cdr3_nt: TGTGCCAGTAGGAGGGGCACAAATCAGCCCCAGCATTTT
cdr3_aa: CASRRGTNQPQHF

j_call: TRBJ2-5
clone_size: NA
d_call: TRBD2
v_call: TRBV24-1
cdr3_nt: TGTGCCACCAGTGATTCACCTAGCGGGGGAGAGACCCAGTACTTC
cdr3_aa: CATSDSPSGGETQYF

j_call: TRBJ1-2
clone_size: NA
d_call: NA
v_call: TRBV11-2
cdr3_nt: TGTGCCAGCACTAGTCCAGCTAACTATGGCTACACCTTC
cdr3_aa: CASTSPANYGYTF

j_call: TRBJ1-2
clone_size: NA
d_call: TRBD1
v_call: TRBV19
cdr3_nt: TGTGCCAGTAGTACCCGGACAGGGTTAAAAGCTAACTATGGCTACACCTTC
cdr3_aa: CASSTRTGLKANYGYTF

j_call: TRBJ1-1
clone_size: NA
d_call: NA
v_call: TRBV7-6
cdr3_nt: TGTGCCAGCAGCTTAGCTGGGGCAGGAATGAACACTGAAGCTTTCTTT
cdr3_aa: CASSLAGAGMNTEAFF

j_call: TRBJ2-3
clone_size: NA
d_call: NA
v_call: TRBV2
cdr3_nt: TGTGCCAGCAACATCCTCTTGGGACATCGCACTAGCACAGATACGCAGTATTTT
cdr3_aa: CASNILLGHRTSTDTQYF

j_call: TRBJ2-1
clone_size: NA
d_call: TRBD2
v_call: TRBV4-1
cdr3_nt: TGCGCCAGCAGCCACCCCTCACTAGCGGGAGGGTACAATGAGCAGTTCTTC
cdr3_aa: CASSHPSLAGGYNEQFF

j_call: TRBJ1-2
clone_size: NA
d_call: NA
v_call: TRBV2
cdr3_nt: TGTGCCAGCAGTGAAGGCCTATATGGCTACACCTTC
cdr3_aa: CASSEGLYGYTF

j_call: TRBJ2-7
clone_size: NA
d_call: NA
v_call: TRBV11-2
cdr3_nt: TGTGCCAGCAGCTTATTTTATACGGGAAGCTCCTACGAGCAGTACTTC
cdr3_aa: CASSLFYTGSSYEQYF

j_call: TRBJ2-2
clone_size: once
d_call: TRBD1
v_call: TRBV7-9
cdr3_nt: TGTGCCAGCAGCCCCCCGCGGACAGGGGGCACCGGGGAGCTGTTTTTT
cdr3_aa: CASSPPRTGGTGELFF

j_call: TRBJ2-1
clone_size: once
d_call: NA
v_call: TRBV7-2
cdr3_nt: TGTGCCAGCAGCTCTACAGGTGACTCCTACAATGAGCAGTTCTTC
cdr3_aa: CASSSTGDSYNEQFF

j_call: TRBJ1-1
clone_size: NA
d_call: TRBD1
v_call: TRBV6-2/TRBV6-3
cdr3_nt: TGTGCCAGCAGTGTAGACGGGACAGGTGAAGCTTTCTTT
cdr3_aa: CASSVDGTGEAFF

j_call: TRBJ2-4
clone_size: NA
d_call: TRBD1
v_call: TRBV7-2
cdr3_nt: TGTGCCAGCAGCCAACCGGACAGGGGGCTCAGAAACATTCAGTACTTC
cdr3_aa: CASSQPDRGLRNIQYF

j_call: TRBJ2-7
clone_size: NA
d_call: TRBD2
v_call: TRBV6-5
cdr3_nt: TGTGCCAGCAGGGCGGGGACTAGCCTCTACGAGCAGTACTTC
cdr3_aa: CASRAGTSLYEQYF

j_call: TRBJ1-2
clone_size: NA
d_call: TRBD1
v_call: TRBV7-2
cdr3_nt: TGTGCCAGCAGCATTGCAGGGGGGTATGGCTACACCTTC
cdr3_aa: CASSIAGGYGYTF

j_call: TRBJ2-5
clone_size: NA
d_call: TRBD2
v_call: TRBV6-6
cdr3_nt: TGTGCCAGCAGTTACCCCCCGGGGAGGGAAGAGACCCAGTACTTC
cdr3_aa: CASSYPPGREETQYF

j_call: TRBJ2-5
clone_size: NA
d_call: TRBD2
v_call: TRBV14
cdr3_nt: TGTGCCAGCAGCCCCGGGACTAGCCTCCAAGAGACCCAGTACTTC
cdr3_aa: CASSPGTSLQETQYF

j_call: TRBJ1-4
clone_size: NA
d_call: NA
v_call: TRBV28
cdr3_nt: TGTGCCAGCAGCCTCTTCGGGGGTAATGAAAAACTGTTTTTT
cdr3_aa: CASSLFGGNEKLFF

j_call: TRBJ1-5
clone_size: NA
d_call: NA
v_call: TRBV19
cdr3_nt: TGTGCCAGTAGTATAGTCCACAATCAGCCCCAGCATTTT
cdr3_aa: CASSIVHNQPQHF

j_call: TRBJ2-1
clone_size: once
d_call: NA
v_call: TRBV2
cdr3_nt: TGTGCCAGCAGGGCCTACGACCGGGACACATACAATGAGCAGTTCTTC
cdr3_aa: CASRAYDRDTYNEQFF

j_call: TRBJ1-1
clone_size: NA
d_call: NA
v_call: TRBV11-3
cdr3_nt: TGTGCCAGCAGCCCCTCCGGGAGGTCCACTGAAGCTTTCTTT
cdr3_aa: CASSPSGRSTEAFF

j_call: TRBJ1-3
clone_size: NA
d_call: NA
v_call: TRBV6-5
cdr3_nt: TGTGCCAGCAGTCCCCCCGGGAGCTCTGGAAACACCATATATTTT
cdr3_aa: CASSPPGSSGNTIYF

j_call: TRBJ2-7
clone_size: NA
d_call: NA
v_call: TRBV11-2
cdr3_nt: TGTGCCAGCAGCTTAGCGTCTGTCTACGAGCAGTACTTC
cdr3_aa: CASSLASVYEQYF

j_call: TRBJ2-1
clone_size: NA
d_call: NA
v_call: TRBV24-1
cdr3_nt: TGTGCCACCAGTGATTTGGGGGCAGACTCCTACAATGAGCAGTTCTTC
cdr3_aa: CATSDLGADSYNEQFF

j_call: TRBJ1-1
clone_size: NA
d_call: NA
v_call: TRBV21-1
cdr3_nt: TGTGCCAGCAGCAAAGGTTCGGACACTGAAGCTTTCTTT
cdr3_aa: CASSKGSDTEAFF

j_call: TRBJ2-1
clone_size: NA
d_call: NA
v_call: TRBV27
cdr3_nt: TGTGCCAGCAGAATACAGGGGGCGGGAGGCGATGAGCAGTTCTTC
cdr3_aa: CASRIQGAGGDEQFF

j_call: TRBJ2-3
clone_size: NA
d_call: TRBD2
v_call: TRBV5-1
cdr3_nt: TGCGCCAGCAGCTTGCCAGCGGGAGGGACAGATACGCAGTATTTT
cdr3_aa: CASSLPAGGTDTQYF

j_call: TRBJ1-4
clone_size: NA
d_call: NA
v_call: TRBV30
cdr3_nt: TGTGCCTGGAGTGTCCTGGGGGCTGGTGTTCGGGAAAAACTGTTTTTT
cdr3_aa: CAWSVLGAGVREKLFF

j_call: TRBJ2-2
clone_size: NA
d_call: TRBD2
v_call: TRBV3-1/TRBV3-2
cdr3_nt: TGTGCCAGCAGCTCAGGCACTAGCGGGACCGGGGAGCTGTTTTTT
cdr3_aa: CASSSGTSGTGELFF

j_call: TRBJ2-2
clone_size: NA
d_call: TRBD1
v_call: TRBV5-4
cdr3_nt: TGTGCCAGCAGCTTGTCTAGGGGGCAAGGCGGGGAGCTGTTTTTT
cdr3_aa: CASSLSRGQGGELFF

j_call: TRBJ2-7
clone_size: NA
d_call: NA
v_call: TRBV10-1
cdr3_nt: TGCGCCAGCAGTGAGCGGGGCTACGAGCAGTACTTC
cdr3_aa: CASSERGYEQYF

j_call: TRBJ2-7
clone_size: NA
d_call: TRBD2
v_call: TRBV19
cdr3_nt: TGTGCCAGTAGTACCCGAAGCGGGAGGATCACCTACGAGCAGTACTTC
cdr3_aa: CASSTRSGRITYEQYF

j_call: TRBJ1-4
clone_size: few
d_call: NA
v_call: TRBV27
cdr3_nt: TGTGCCAGCAGTTTAAATTCCCTGGAAAAACTGTTTTTT
cdr3_aa: CASSLNSLEKLFF

j_call: TRBJ1-5
clone_size: NA
d_call: NA
v_call: TRBV27
cdr3_nt: TGTGCCACAAGAAAGGATGGACAAGGATGGAATCAGCCCCAGCATTTT
cdr3_aa: CATRKDGQGWNQPQHF

j_call: TRBJ2-5
clone_size: NA
d_call: TRBD1
v_call: TRBV19
cdr3_nt: TGTGCCAGACACGTGGACAGGGCGAAAGAGACCCAGTACTTC
cdr3_aa: CARHVDRAKETQYF

j_call: TRBJ2-7
clone_size: few
d_call: TRBD2
v_call: TRBV5-1
cdr3_nt: TGCGCCAGCAGCCGGCCCGGGACTAGCGAACCCTACGAGCAGTACTTC
cdr3_aa: CASSRPGTSEPYEQYF

j_call: TRBJ2-3
clone_size: NA
d_call: NA
v_call: TRBV5-1
cdr3_nt: TGCGCCAGCAGCTTGGGGCCCCGAGGGAGTAGCGCAGATACGCAGTATTTT
cdr3_aa: CASSLGPRGSSADTQYF